Following are 11 T cell receptor beta chains from one sample sequenced in a study of CD8 T cells in ankylosing spondylitis (TCRdb year 2017). Receptors were amplified or captured by 5' RACE. The instrument given in TCRdb is Illumina HiSeq 2500. TCRdb redid the processing of the public reads, applying fastp at Q25 and MiXCR, and retained in-frame beta chains. When rows share a CDR3 protein, they turn into one entry using the most common DNA and genes. Present in this sample are fewer than 650,000 distinct CDR3 sequences, 9.5% to 15% of which were seen just once. The biggest ten clones account for approximately 6.3% of the sample. Their specific antigens are unknown. Overall results and qualifications from the work: A TCR beta motif made up of fewer than 10 highly homologous amino acid variants appeared to be characteristic of blood from ankylosing spondylitis patients.

Sequenced: blood, either unsorted or a sorted T cell fraction (not recorded which). The receptors come from a male donor with ankylosing spondylitis.

As DNA, the CDR3 is TGTGCCAGCAGCCCCCTCTCAAGGGCAGACTCCATGTCTACTTTCTTT. Translating it yields CASSPLSRADSMSTFF. The genes are TRBV9 and TRBJ1-1; the D is unclear. Germline CDR1 and CDR2: SGDLS and YYNGEE. V gave up 4 bases and J gave up 12 bases, with 28 bases separating them. The CDR3 has 16 amino acids.

This chain uses TRBV6-2 or TRBV6-3 with TRBJ2-2; D is undetermined. The CDR3 spans 16 residues. Deletions cut 2 bases from V and 2 bases from J, with 12 bases between. Germline CDR1 reads MNHEY; CDR2 reads SVGEGT. Written as DNA, the CDR3 is TGTGCCAGCAGTTACCCCCTTACCTTCAACACCGGGGAGCTGTTTTTT. Amino acid sequence: CASSYPLTFNTGELFF.

The chain couples TRBV10-2 to TRBJ2-7; 9 bases are a match to TRBD2. CDR1 and CDR2 from the germline V gene are WSHSY and SAAADI. The CDR3 consists of 14 residues. The V gene end was trimmed by 6 bases and the J gene end by 3 bases; junction bases not matched to a gene: 6. The CDR3 nucleotides read TGCGCCAGCAGGGGACAAGCGGGGGGCTACGAGCAGTACGTC. Amino acid sequence: CASRGQAGGYEQYV.

A few counts support this clonotype. The genes are TRBV7-9 and TRBJ2-7; D is unresolved. CDR1 is SEHNR and CDR2 is FQNEAQ in the germline V gene (reference sequence). This CDR3 contains 14 residues. V gave up 6 bases and J gave up 2 bases, with 14 bases separating them. The CDR3 loop is CASSPSTNPYEQYF. The CDR3 nucleotides read TGTGCCAGCAGTCCCTCCACAAACCCCTACGAGCAGTACTTC.

The chain joins TRBV2 to TRBJ2-1; D is tentatively TRBD1 or TRBD2 (5 bases each). In germline, CDR1 is SNHLY, CDR2 FYNNEI. Between the trimmed V and J ends, which lost 7 bases and 6 bases, there was a span of 16 bases. This CDR3 has 14 amino acids. The chain's CDR3 is CASMRDPGTNEQFF. In DNA, the CDR3 is TGTGCCAGCATGAGGGACCCGGGGACCAATGAGCAGTTCTTC.

The chain uses TRBV7-9 and TRBJ2-3; unclear D gene. The ends were cut back, 5 bases at V and 4 bases at J, with 10 bases in the middle. The CDR3 extends over 13 amino acids. Looked up from germline, CDR1 is SEHNR and CDR2 is FQNEAQ (reference sequence). In DNA form, the CDR3 reads TGTGCCAGCAGCGTAATAGAGGCAGATACGCAGTATTTT. Translated, it gives CASSVIEADTQYF.

This clonotype was detected many times. This chain uses TRBV20-1 with TRBJ2-5; tentative D call: TRBD2 (7 bases). The germline CDR1 and CDR2 sequences are DFQATT and SNEGSKA (reference sequence). V dropped 0 bases and J dropped 2 bases, with 13 bases sitting between them. The CDR3 is 15 amino acids. The CDR3 DNA reads TGCAGTGCTAGAGACAGGGGAGCGGGGCAAGAGACCCAGTACTTC. Protein product: CSARDRGAGQETQYF.

The genes are TRBV5-5 and TRBJ2-2, with D possibly being TRBD2 (5 bases). The CDR3 contains 16 residues. Germline CDR1 and CDR2: SGHKS and YYEKEE (reference sequence). Deletions cut 3 bases from V and 4 bases from J, with 16 bases between. The CDR3 DNA sequence: TGTGCCAGCAGCTGGGGAGCTAGCACCTCCACCGGGGAGCTGTTTTTT. Translated, it gives CASSWGASTSTGELFF. The variable domain in full, completed from reference TRBV5-5 and TRBJ2-2, reads DAGVTQSPTHLIKTRGQQVTLRCSPISGHKSVSWYQQVLGQGPQFIFQYYEKEERGRGNFPDRFSARQFPNYSSELNVNALLLGDSALYLCASSWGASTSTGELFFGEGSRLTVL.

This clonotype has ten or more counts. The J gene is TRBJ2-2, the V gene TRBV5-6, with TRBD1 matching 10 bases. After removal of 0 bases from V and 7 bases from J, the junction contained 6 bases not matched to a gene. The germline gives CDR1 SGHDT, CDR2 YYEEEE. CDR3 size: 16 residues. Here the CDR3 reads CASSLDRGQGVGELFF. DNA for the CDR3: TGTGCCAGCAGCTTGGATCGTGGACAGGGGGTCGGGGAGCTGTTTTTT.

V and J are TRBV30 and TRBJ2-1; unclear D gene. Trimming stripped 2 bases from V and 9 bases from J, with 14 bases between. The CDR3 extends over 13 amino acids. Germline V lookup: CDR1 GTSNPN, CDR2 SVGIG (reference sequence). CDR3 DNA sequence: TGTGCCTGGAGTTTGGACCCGAATGGTGAGCAGTTCTTC. This translates into CAWSLDPNGEQFF.

This clonotype was counted only a few times. This chain joins TRBV20-1 and TRBJ1-3; TRBD1 might be the D (6 bases). Looked up from germline, CDR1 is DFQATT and CDR2 is SNEGSKA (reference sequence). The CDR3 runs to 16 residues. V was pared by 0 bases and J by 2 bases, with 14 bases between. The CDR3 sequence: CSARDLGGPTGNTIYF. CDR3 in DNA: TGCAGTGCTAGAGATCTTGGGGGCCCCACTGGAAACACCATATATTTT.